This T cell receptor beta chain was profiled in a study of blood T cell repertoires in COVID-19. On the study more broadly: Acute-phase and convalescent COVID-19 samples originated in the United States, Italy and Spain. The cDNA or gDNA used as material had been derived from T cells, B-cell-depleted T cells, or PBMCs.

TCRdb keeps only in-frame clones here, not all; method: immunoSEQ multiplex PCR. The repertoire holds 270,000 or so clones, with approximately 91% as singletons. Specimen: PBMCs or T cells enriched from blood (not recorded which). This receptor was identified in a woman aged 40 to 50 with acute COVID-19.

The DNA of the CDR3 is TGTGCCAGCAGCCAGGCCCCGGTCCCCACTGAAGCTTTCTTT. Its translation: CASSQAPVPTEAFF. This rearrangement joins TRBV7-2 to TRBJ1-1; D gene ambiguous. The V end was cut by 5 bases, the J end by 4 bases, with 14 bases between. The CDR3 totals 14 residues. From germline, CDR1 is SGHTA and CDR2 FQGNSA. Full variable domain (missing parts from reference TRBV7-2 and TRBJ1-1): GAGVSQSPSNKVTEKGKDVELRCDPISGHTALYWYRQSLGQGLEFLIYFQGNSAPDKSGLPSDRFSAERTGGSVSTLTIQRTQQEDSAVYLCASSQAPVPTEAFFGQGTRLTVV.